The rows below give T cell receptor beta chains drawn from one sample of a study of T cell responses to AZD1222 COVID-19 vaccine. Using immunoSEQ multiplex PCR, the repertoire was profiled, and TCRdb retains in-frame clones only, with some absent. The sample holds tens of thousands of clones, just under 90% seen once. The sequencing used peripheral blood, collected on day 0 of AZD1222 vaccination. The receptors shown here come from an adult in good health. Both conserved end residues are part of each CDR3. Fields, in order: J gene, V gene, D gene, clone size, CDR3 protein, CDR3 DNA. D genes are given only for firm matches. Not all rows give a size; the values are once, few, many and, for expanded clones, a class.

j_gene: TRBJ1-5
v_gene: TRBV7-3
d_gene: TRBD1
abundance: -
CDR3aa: CASSPDRDQPQHF
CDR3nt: TGTGCCAGCAGCCCGGACAGGGATCAGCCCCAGCATTTT

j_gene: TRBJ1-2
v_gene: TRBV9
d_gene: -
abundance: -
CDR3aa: CASSVGSHNPHHGYTF
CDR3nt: TGTGCCAGCAGCGTTGGCAGTCACAACCCTCATCATGGCTACACCTTC

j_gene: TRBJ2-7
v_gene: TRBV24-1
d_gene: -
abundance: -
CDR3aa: CATSDHVGHEQYF
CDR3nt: TGTGCCACCAGTGACCACGTAGGGCACGAGCAGTACTTC

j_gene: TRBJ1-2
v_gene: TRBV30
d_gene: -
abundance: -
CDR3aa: CAWGSGNYGYTF
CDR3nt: TGTGCCTGGGGTTCAGGGAACTATGGCTACACCTTC

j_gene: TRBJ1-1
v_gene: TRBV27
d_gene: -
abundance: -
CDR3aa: CASSSSGAEAFF
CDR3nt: TGTGCCAGCAGCTCTTCGGGGGCTGAAGCTTTCTTT

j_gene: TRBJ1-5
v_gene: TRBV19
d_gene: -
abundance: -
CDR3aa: CASENQPQHF
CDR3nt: TGTGCTAGTGAAAATCAGCCCCAGCATTTT

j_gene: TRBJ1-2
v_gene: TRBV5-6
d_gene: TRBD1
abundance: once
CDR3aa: CASTPDRGTYGYTF
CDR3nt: TGTGCCAGCACCCCGGACAGGGGGACCTATGGCTACACCTTC

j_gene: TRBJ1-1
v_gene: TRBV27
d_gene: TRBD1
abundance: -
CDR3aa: CASRRDRDLYTEAFF
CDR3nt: TGTGCCAGCAGGAGAGACAGGGATTTGTACACTGAAGCTTTCTTT

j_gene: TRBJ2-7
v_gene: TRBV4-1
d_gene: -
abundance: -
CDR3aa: CASSPGPGVKKQYF
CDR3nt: TGCGCCAGCAGCCCAGGCCCCGGGGTGAAGAAGCAGTACTTC

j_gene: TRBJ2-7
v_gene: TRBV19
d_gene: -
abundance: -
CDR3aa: CASSIEAGQTYEQYF
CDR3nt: TGTGCCAGTAGTATCGAGGCAGGGCAGACCTACGAGCAGTACTTC

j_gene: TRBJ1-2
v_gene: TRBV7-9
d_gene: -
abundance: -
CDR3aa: CASSLVLRTVNNYGYTF
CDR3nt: TGTGCCAGCAGCTTAGTCCTTAGGACCGTCAATAACTATGGCTACACCTTC

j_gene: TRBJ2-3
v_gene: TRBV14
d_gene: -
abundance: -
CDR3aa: CASRGHRSTDTQYF
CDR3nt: TGTGCCAGCCGAGGCCACCGAAGCACAGATACGCAGTATTTT

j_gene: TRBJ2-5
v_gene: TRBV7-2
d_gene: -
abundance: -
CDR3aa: CASSLGWTKETQYF
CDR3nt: TGTGCCAGCAGCTTAGGATGGACGAAAGAGACCCAGTACTTC

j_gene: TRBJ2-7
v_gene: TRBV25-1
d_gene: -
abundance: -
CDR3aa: CASSGGYEQYF
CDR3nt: TGTGCCAGCAGTGGAGGCTACGAGCAGTACTTC

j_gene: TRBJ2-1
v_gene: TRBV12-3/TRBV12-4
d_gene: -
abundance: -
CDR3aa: CASSWTEQFF
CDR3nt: TGTGCCAGCAGTTGGACAGAGCAGTTCTTC

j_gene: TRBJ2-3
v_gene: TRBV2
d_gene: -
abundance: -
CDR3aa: CASKGLRRTDTQYF
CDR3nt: TGTGCCAGCAAGGGGCTAAGACGCACAGATACGCAGTATTTT

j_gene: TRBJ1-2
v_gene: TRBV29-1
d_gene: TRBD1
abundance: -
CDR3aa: CSVSEGAYGYTF
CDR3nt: TGCAGCGTCTCGGAGGGGGCCTATGGCTACACCTTC

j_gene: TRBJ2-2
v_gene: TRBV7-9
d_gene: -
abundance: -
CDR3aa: CASSTRRETGELFF
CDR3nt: TGTGCCAGCAGCACTCGGAGGGAGACCGGGGAGCTGTTTTTT

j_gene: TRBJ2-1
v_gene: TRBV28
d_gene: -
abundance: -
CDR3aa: CASSLVNEQFF
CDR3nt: TGTGCCAGCAGTTTGGTCAATGAGCAGTTCTTC

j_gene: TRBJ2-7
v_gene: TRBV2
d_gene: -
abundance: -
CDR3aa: CASSNMDEQYF
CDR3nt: TGTGCCAGCAGTAATATGGACGAGCAGTACTTC

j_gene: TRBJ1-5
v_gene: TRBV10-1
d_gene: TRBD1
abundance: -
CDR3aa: CASRQGASNQPQHF
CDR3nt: TGCGCCAGCAGACAGGGGGCGAGCAATCAGCCCCAGCATTTT

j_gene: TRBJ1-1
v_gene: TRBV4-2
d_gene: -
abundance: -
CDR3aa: CASSEEGVNTEAFF
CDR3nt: TGTGCCAGCAGCGAAGAAGGGGTAAACACTGAAGCTTTCTTT

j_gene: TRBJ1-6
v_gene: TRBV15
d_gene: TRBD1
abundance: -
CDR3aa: CATQSRTGEHSPLHF
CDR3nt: TGTGCCACTCAAAGCAGGACAGGGGAGCATTCACCCCTCCACTTT

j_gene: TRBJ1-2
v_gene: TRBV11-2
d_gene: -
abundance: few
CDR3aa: CASSASTGPGYGYTF
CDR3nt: TGTGCCAGCAGCGCGAGCACGGGGCCGGGTTATGGCTACACCTTC

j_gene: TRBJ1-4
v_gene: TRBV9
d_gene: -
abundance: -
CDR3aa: CASSEDPGGELFF
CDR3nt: TGTGCCAGCAGCGAGGACCCTGGGGGAGAACTGTTTTTT

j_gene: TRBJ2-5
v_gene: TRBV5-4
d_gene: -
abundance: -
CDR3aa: CASSQTNQETQYF
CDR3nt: TGTGCCAGCAGCCAGACTAACCAAGAGACCCAGTACTTC

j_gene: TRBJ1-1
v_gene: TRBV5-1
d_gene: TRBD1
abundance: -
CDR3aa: CASTSLDRGTEAFF
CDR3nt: TGCGCCAGCACTAGCTTGGACAGGGGAACTGAAGCTTTCTTT

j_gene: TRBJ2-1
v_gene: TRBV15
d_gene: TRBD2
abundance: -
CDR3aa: CATSITSGGLHNEQFF
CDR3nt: TGTGCCACCAGCATTACTAGCGGGGGCCTACACAATGAGCAGTTCTTC

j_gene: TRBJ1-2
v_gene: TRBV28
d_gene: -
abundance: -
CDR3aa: CASLPAGAAYGYTF
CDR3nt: TGTGCCAGCCTCCCGGCCGGGGCAGCCTATGGCTACACCTTC

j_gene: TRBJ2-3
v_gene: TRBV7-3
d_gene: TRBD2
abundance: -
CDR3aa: CASSIGTSGGNTDTQYF
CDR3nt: TGTGCCAGCAGCATCGGGACTAGCGGGGGGAACACAGATACGCAGTATTTT

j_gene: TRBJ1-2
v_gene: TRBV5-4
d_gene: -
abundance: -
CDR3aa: CASSLYSGTNYGYTF
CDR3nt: TGTGCCAGCAGCTTGTATTCAGGAACTAACTATGGCTACACCTTC

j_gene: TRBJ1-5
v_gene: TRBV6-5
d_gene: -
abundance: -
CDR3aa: CASSRAVDSNQPQHF
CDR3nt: TGTGCCAGCAGTCGGGCAGTCGATAGCAATCAGCCCCAGCATTTT

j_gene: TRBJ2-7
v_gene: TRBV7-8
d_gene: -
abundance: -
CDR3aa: CASSLSKGSQYEQYF
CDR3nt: TGTGCCAGCAGCTTAAGCAAAGGGTCCCAATACGAGCAGTACTTC

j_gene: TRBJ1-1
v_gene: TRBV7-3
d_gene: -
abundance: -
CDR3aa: CASRLGENTEAFF
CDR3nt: TGTGCCAGCAGATTGGGGGAGAACACTGAAGCTTTCTTT

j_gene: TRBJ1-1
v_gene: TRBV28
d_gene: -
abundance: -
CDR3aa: CASSFSGTEAFF
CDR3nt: TGTGCCAGCAGTTTTTCGGGCACTGAAGCTTTCTTT

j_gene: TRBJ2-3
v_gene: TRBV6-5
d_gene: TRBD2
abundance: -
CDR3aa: CASSYAGGYTDTQYF
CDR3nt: TGTGCCAGCAGTTACGCGGGGGGGTACACAGATACGCAGTATTTT

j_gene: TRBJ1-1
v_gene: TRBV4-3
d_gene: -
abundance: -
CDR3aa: CASSQTVGSGAFF
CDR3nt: TGCGCCAGCAGCCAAACCGTAGGGAGTGGAGCTTTCTTT

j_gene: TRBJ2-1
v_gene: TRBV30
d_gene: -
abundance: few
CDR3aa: CAWSVVYPSYNEQFF
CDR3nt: TGTGCCTGGAGTGTAGTATATCCCTCCTACAATGAGCAGTTCTTC

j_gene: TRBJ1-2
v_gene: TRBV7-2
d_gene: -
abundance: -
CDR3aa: CASSLQGPFGYGYTF
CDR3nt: TGTGCCAGCAGCCTTCAGGGCCCTTTTGGCTATGGCTACACCTTC

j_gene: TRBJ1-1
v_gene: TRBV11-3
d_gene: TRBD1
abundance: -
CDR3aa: CASSLAGGDTEAFF
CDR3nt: TGTGCCAGCAGCTTAGCAGGGGGTGACACTGAAGCTTTCTTT

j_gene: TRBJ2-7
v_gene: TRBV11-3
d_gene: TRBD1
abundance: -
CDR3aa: CASSPRTGSLHEQYF
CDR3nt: TGTGCCAGCAGCCCGCGGACAGGGAGTTTACACGAGCAGTACTTC

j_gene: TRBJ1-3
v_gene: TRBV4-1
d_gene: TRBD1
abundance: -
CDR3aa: CASSATGGSGNTIYF
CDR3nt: TGCGCCAGCAGCGCTACAGGGGGCTCTGGAAACACCATATATTTT

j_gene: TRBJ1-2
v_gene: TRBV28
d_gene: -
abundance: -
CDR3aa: CASTRNPYGYTF
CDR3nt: TGTGCCAGCACCAGGAACCCGTATGGCTACACCTTC

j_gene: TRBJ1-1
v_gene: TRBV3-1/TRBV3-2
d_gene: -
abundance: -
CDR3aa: CASSQDRPPTEAFF
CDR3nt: TGTGCCAGCAGCCAGGACAGACCTCCCACTGAAGCTTTCTTT